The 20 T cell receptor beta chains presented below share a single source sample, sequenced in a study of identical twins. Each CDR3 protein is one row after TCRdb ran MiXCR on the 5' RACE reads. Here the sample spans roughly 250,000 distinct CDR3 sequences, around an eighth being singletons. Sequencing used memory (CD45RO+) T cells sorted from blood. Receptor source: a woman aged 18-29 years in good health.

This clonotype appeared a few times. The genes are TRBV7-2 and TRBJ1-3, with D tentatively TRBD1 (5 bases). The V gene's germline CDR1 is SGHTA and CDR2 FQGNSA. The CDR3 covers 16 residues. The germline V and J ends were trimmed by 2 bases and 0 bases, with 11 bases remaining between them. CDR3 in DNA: TGTGCCAGCAGCTTACAGGGACCGATCTCTGGAAACACCATATATTTT. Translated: CASSLQGPISGNTIYF.

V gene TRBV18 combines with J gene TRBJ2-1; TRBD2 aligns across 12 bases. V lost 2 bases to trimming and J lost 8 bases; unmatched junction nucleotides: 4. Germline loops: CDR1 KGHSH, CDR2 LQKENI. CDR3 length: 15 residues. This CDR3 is CASSPRLAGVDEQFF. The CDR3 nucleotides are TGTGCCAGCTCACCAAGACTAGCGGGGGTGGATGAGCAGTTCTTC.

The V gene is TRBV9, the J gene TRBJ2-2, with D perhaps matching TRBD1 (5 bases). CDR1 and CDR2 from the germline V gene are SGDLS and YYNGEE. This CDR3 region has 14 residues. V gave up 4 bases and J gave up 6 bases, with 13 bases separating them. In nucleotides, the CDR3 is TGTGCCAGCAGCACTTCACAGGACCCCGGGGAGCTGTTTTTT. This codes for CASSTSQDPGELFF.

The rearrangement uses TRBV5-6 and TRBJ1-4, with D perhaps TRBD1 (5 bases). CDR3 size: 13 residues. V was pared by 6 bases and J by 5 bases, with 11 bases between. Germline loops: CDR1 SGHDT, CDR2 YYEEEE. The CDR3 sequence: CASNQGVNEKLFF. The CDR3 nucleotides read TGTGCCAGCAATCAGGGAGTCAATGAAAAACTGTTTTTT.

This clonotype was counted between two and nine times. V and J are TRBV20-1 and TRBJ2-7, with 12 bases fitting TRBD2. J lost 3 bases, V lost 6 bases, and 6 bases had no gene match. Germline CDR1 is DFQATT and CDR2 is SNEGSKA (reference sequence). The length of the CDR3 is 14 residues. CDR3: CSARLAGVHYEQYF. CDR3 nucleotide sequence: TGCAGTGCCCGACTAGCGGGAGTTCACTACGAGCAGTACTTC.

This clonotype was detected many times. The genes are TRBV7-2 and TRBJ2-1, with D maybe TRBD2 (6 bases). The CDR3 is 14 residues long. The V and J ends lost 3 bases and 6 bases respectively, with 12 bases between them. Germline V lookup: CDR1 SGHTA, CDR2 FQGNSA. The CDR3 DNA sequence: TGTGCCAGCAGCTTGGCCGGGACTCGCAATGAGCAGTTCTTC. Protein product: CASSLAGTRNEQFF.

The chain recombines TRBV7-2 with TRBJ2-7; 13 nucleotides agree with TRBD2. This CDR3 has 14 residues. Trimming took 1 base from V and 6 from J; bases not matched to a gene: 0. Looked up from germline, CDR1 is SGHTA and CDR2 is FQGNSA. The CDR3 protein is CASSLGLAGGEQYF. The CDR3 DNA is TGTGCCAGCAGCTTAGGACTAGCGGGAGGCGAGCAGTACTTC.

For the CDR3, the DNA is TGCGCCAGCAGCTTAGGACAGAGATATCAAGCTTTCTTT. Amino acid sequence: CASSLGQRYQAFF. This rearrangement joins TRBV5-1 to TRBJ1-1; a weak D match, TRBD1 (6 bases). The germline V and J ends were trimmed by 2 bases and 9 bases, with 14 bases remaining between them. Germline values: CDR1 SGHRS, CDR2 YFSETQ. This CDR3 comprises 13 residues. The whole variable domain, filled in from reference TRBV5-1 and TRBJ1-1, reads KAGVTQTPRYLIKTRGQQVTLSCSPISGHRSVSWYQQTPGQGLQFLFEYFSETQRNKGNFPGRFSGRQFSNSRSEMNVSTLELGDSALYLCASSLGQRYQAFFGQGTRLTVV.

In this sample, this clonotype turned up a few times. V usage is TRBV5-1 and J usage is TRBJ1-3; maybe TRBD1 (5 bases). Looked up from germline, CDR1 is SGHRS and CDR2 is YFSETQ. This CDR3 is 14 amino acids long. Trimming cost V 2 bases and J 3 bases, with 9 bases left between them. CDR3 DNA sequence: TGCGCCAGCAGCTTCGGGAGGGGTGGAAACACCATATATTTT. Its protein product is CASSFGRGGNTIYF.

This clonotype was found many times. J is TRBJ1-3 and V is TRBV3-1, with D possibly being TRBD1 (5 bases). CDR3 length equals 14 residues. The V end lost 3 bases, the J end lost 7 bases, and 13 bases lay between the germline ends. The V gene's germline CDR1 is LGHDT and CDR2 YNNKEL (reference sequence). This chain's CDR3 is CASSHGTNHNTIYF. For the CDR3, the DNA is TGTGCCAGCAGCCACGGGACGAATCACAACACCATATATTTT.

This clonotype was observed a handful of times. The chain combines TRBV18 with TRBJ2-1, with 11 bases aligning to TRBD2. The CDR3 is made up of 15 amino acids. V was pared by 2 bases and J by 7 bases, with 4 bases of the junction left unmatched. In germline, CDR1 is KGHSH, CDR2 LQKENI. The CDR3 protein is CASSPTSGSRNEQFF. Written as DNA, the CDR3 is TGTGCCAGCTCACCAACTAGCGGGAGCAGGAATGAGCAGTTCTTC. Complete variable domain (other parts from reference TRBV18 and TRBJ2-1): NAGVMQNPRHLVRRRGQEARLRCSPMKGHSHVYWYRQLPEEGLKFMVYLQKENIIDESGMPKERFSAEFPKEGPSILRIQQVVRGDSAAYFCASSPTSGSRNEQFFGPGTRLTVL.

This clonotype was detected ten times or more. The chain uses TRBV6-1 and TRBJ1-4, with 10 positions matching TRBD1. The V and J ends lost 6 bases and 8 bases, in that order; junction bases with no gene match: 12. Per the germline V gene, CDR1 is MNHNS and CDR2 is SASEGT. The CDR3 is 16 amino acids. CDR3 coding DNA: TGTGCCAGCAGGGTCCGGGACAGGGGTTCGGAGGAAAAACTGTTTTTT. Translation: CASRVRDRGSEEKLFF.

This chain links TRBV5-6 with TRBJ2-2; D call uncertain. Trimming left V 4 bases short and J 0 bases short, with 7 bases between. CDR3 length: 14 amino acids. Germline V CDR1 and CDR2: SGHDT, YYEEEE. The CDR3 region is CASSKTPNTGELFF. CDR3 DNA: TGTGCCAGCAGCAAGACCCCGAACACCGGGGAGCTGTTTTTT.

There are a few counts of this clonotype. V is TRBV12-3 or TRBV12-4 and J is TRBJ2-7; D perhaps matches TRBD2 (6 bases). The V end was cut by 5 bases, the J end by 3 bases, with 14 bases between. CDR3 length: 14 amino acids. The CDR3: CASSSPPSVYEQYF. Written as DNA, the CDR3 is TGTGCCAGCAGTAGCCCCCCTAGCGTCTACGAGCAGTACTTC.

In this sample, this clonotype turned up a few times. The chain's CDR3 is CASSSEIGLKSYEQYF. CDR3 nucleotide sequence: TGTGCCAGCAGCTCAGAAATAGGACTCAAATCCTACGAGCAGTACTTC. The chain combines TRBV5-4 with TRBJ2-7; D is possibly TRBD2 (5 bases). The V and J ends lost 3 bases and 1 base respectively, with 17 bases between them. Germline V CDR1 and CDR2: SGHNT, YYREEE (reference sequence). The CDR3 consists of 16 residues.

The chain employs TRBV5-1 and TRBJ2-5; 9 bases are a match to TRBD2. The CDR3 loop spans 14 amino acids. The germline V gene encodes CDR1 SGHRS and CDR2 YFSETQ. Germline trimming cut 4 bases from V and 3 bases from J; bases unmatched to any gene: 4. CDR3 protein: CASSQGTSKETQYF. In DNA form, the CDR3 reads TGCGCCAGCAGCCAAGGGACTAGCAAAGAGACCCAGTACTTC. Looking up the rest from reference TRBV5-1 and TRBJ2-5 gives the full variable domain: KAGVTQTPRYLIKTRGQQVTLSCSPISGHRSVSWYQQTPGQGLQFLFEYFSETQRNKGNFPGRFSGRQFSNSRSEMNVSTLELGDSALYLCASSQGTSKETQYFGPGTRLLVL.

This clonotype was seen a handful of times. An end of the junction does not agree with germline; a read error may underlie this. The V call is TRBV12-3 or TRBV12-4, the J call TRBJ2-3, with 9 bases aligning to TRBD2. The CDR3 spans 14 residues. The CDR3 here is CASRLAGEADTQYF. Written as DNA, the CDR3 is TGTGCCAGCAGGTTAGCGGGAGAGGCAGATACGCAGTATTTT.

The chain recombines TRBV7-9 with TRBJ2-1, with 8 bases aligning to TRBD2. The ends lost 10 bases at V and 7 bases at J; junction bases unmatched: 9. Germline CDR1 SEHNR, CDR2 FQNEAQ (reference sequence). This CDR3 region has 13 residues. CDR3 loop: CATAGGGPNEQFF. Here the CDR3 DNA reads TGTGCCACCGCTGGCGGGGGGCCAAATGAGCAGTTCTTC. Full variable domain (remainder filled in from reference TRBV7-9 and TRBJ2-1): DTGVSQNPRHKITKRGQNVTFRCDPISEHNRLYWYRQTLGQGPEFLTYFQNEAQLEKSRLLSDRFSAERPKGSFSTLEIQRTEQGDSAMYLCATAGGGPNEQFFGPGTRLTVL.

The CDR3 region is CASRKRLAGGGEQFF. The CDR3 DNA reads as TGTGCCAGCAGGAAACGACTAGCGGGGGGAGGTGAGCAGTTCTTC. J is TRBJ2-1 and V is TRBV12-3 or TRBV12-4; 13 bases align to TRBD2. V was pared by 6 bases and J by 9 bases, with 8 bases of the junction left unmatched. The CDR3 contains 15 residues.

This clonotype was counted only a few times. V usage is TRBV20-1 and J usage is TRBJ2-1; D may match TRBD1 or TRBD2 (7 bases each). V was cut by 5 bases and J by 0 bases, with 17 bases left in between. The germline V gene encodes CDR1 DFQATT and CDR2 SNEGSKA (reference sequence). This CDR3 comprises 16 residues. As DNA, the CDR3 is TGCAGTGCTGAGGCCAGGGGGGGGTGCTCCTACAATGAGCAGTTCTTC. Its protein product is CSAEARGGCSYNEQFF.